The 10 T cell receptor beta chains presented below share a single source sample, sequenced in a study of molecular identifiers for immune sequencing clone quantification. TCRdb re-analysed the PCR reads in MiXCR, keeping a single row per CDR3 protein. The table lists around 89,000 distinct CDR3 sequences, around 20% of them singletons. The sample taken for sequencing was naive CD8+ T cells from blood, with Jurkat cell RNA spiked in. The subset: FACS-sorted CD8+CD4-CCR7+CD45RA+ naive T cells. These receptors were collected from a human donor in good health. Some libraries in this study had Jurkat cell RNA spiked in.

This clonotype was recorded at least ten times. This chain joins TRBV4-2 and TRBJ2-3; no firm D call. CDR1 and CDR2 (germline): LGHNA, YNFKEQ. The V and J ends lost 3 bases and 0 bases respectively, with 10 bases between them. This CDR3 is built from 15 residues. The CDR3 is CASSQTPRSTDTQYF. CDR3 nucleotides: TGTGCCAGCAGCCAGACCCCGCGAAGCACAGATACGCAGTATTTT.

This clonotype has at least ten counts. The rearrangement joins TRBV24-1 to TRBJ2-3; no clear D gene. The V end was cut by 1 base, the J end by 2 bases, with 6 bases between. CDR3 size: 14 residues. Germline assignment: CDR1 KGHDR and CDR2 SFDVKD. CDR3 residues: CATSDLASTDTQYF. In DNA form, the CDR3 reads TGTGCCACCAGTGATTTAGCGTCCACAGATACGCAGTATTTT.

This clonotype was counted many times. The chain recombines TRBV11-2 with TRBJ2-7; D unresolved. CDR3 size: 13 residues. Deletions cut 1 base from V and 3 bases from J, with 7 bases between. From germline, CDR1 is SGHAT and CDR2 FQNNGV. The CDR3 spells CASSLGTVYEQYF. In DNA, the CDR3 is TGTGCCAGCAGCTTAGGGACCGTCTACGAGCAGTACTTC.

The table lists this clonotype with many counts. The chain joins TRBV7-8 to TRBJ2-4; no clear D. The CDR3 is made up of 16 amino acids. Germline V gives CDR1 SGHVS, CDR2 FQNEAQ. The V gene lost 5 bases and the J gene lost 0 bases, with 14 bases spanning the gap. The CDR3 nucleotides read TGTGCCAGCAGCCCCGTCTCGGAACTAGCCAAAAACATTCAGTACTTC. It encodes CASSPVSELAKNIQYF.

Many counts were recorded for this clonotype. The chain uses TRBV10-3 and TRBJ1-1, with D perhaps matching TRBD1 (6 bases). The germline V gene encodes CDR1 ENHRY and CDR2 SYGVKD. The V end was cut by 2 bases, the J end by 3 bases, with 7 bases between. CDR3 length: 13 amino acids. CDR3 sequence: CAISEQGYTEAFF. CDR3 sequence (DNA): TGTGCCATCAGTGAGCAGGGGTACACTGAAGCTTTCTTT.

On this clonotype: A read error may explain this, as a much larger clone is one base away. The V gene is TRBV5-3, the J gene TRBJ2-4, with D perhaps matching TRBD2 (5 bases). TRBV5-3 is placed among ORFs of uncertain function. The CDR3 consists of 16 residues. The V and J ends lost 8 bases and 0 bases respectively, with 18 bases between them. The CDR3 region is CASSRLDGEAKNIQYF. CDR3 sequence (DNA): TGTGCCAGCAGCCGGTTGGACGGGGAAGCCAAAAACATTCAGTACTTC.

This clonotype was found many times. The chain combines TRBV7-9 with TRBJ2-2; D is unresolved. Per the germline V gene, CDR1 is SEHNR and CDR2 is FQNEAQ (reference sequence). The CDR3 extends over 15 amino acids. V lost 1 base and J 4 bases, leaving 10 bases between the germline ends. The CDR3 here is CASSLVGSSTGELFF. CDR3 sequence (DNA): TGTGCCAGCAGCTTAGTTGGCAGCTCCACCGGGGAGCTGTTTTTT.

This clonotype was seen a handful of times. This may be a read error: a much more frequent sequence differs by one nucleotide. This chain links TRBV11-2 with TRBJ2-3; perhaps TRBD2 as D (5 bases). This CDR3 region has 16 residues. CDR1 and CDR2 from the germline V gene are SGHAT and FQNNGV. The CDR3, as DNA: TGTGCCAGCAGCTTAGTCGTTAACCCTAGCACAGATACGCGGTATTTT. Translating it yields CASSLVVNPSTDTRYF.

The genes are TRBV27 and TRBJ2-5; D unclear. V shed 4 bases and J shed 4 bases, with 10 bases lying between them. From germline, CDR1 is MNHEY and CDR2 SMNVEV (reference sequence). The CDR3 contains 13 residues. The CDR3 DNA reads as TGTGCCAGCAGTTATTCTGGGTCAGAGACCCAGTACTTC. Its protein is CASSYSGSETQYF.

This clonotype was observed at least ten times. The chain combines TRBV20-1 with TRBJ2-6; D remains ambiguous. Trimming took off 6 bases at V and 0 bases at J, with 12 bases between the two ends. Germline CDR1 DFQATT, CDR2 SNEGSKA (reference sequence). There are 15 residues in the CDR3. The DNA for the CDR3 is TGCAGTGCCCCCTACGGATTCTCTGGGGCCAACGTCCTGACTTTC. It codes for CSAPYGFSGANVLTF.